The clone carrying this T cell receptor beta chain appeared many times. These data belong to a study of blood T cell repertoires in COVID-19. Germline V gives CDR1 MDHEN, CDR2 SYDVKM. V shed 7 bases and J 1 base; nucleotides not matched to a gene: 4. This CDR3 is built from 15 residues. Using immunoSEQ multiplex PCR, the repertoire was profiled, and TCRdb retains in-frame clones only, with some absent. Here the sample spans about 110,000 clones, 85% to 90% being singletons. This clonotype was sampled from an elderly woman with acute or convalescent COVID-19. Sequenced sample: peripheral blood. The rearrangement joins TRBV28 to TRBJ2-3; TRBD2 matches 11 bases. CDR3 residues: CASNNSGGGTDTQYF. Here the CDR3 DNA reads TGTGCCAGCAACAATAGCGGGGGGGGCACAGATACGCAGTATTTT. The full variable domain, its missing parts supplied by reference TRBV28 and TRBJ2-3, is DVKVTQSSRYLVKRTGEKVFLECVQDMDHENMFWYRQDPGLGLRLIYFSYDVKMKEKGDIPEGYSVSREKKERFSLILESASTNQTSMYLCASNNSGGGTDTQYFGPGTRLTVL.